The clone carrying this T cell receptor beta chain was seen ten or more times. The data belong to a study of neurological immune-mediated disorders. A single record per CDR3 protein comes from TCRdb applying MiXCR to the 5' RACE reads. The sample lists about 80,000 distinct CDR3 sequences; 5.8% were seen once. Time point: longitudinal time-point 2. V was pared by 6 bases and J by 7 bases, with 9 bases of the junction left unmatched. The germline V gene has CDR1 MNHNY and CDR2 SVGAGI (reference sequence). This CDR3 contains 15 residues. The sequenced sample consisted of PBMCs. The source of this sequence is a woman aged 60-75 years with multiple sclerosis. This chain joins TRBV6-6 and TRBJ2-1; TRBD2 matches 10 bases. The CDR3 loop reads CASRPSGGVGNEQFF. CDR3 DNA: TGTGCCAGCAGACCCAGCGGGGGGGTAGGAAATGAGCAGTTCTTC.